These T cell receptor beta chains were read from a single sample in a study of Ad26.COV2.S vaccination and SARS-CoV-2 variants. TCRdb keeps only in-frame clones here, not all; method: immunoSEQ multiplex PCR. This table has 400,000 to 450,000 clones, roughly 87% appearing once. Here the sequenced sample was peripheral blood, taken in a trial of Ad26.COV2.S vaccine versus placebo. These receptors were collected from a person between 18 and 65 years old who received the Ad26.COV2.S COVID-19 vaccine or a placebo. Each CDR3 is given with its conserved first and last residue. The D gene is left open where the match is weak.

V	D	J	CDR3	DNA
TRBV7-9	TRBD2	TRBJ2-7	CASSLDLAGRGEQYF	TGTGCCAGCAGCTTAGATTTAGCGGGACGTGGTGAGCAGTACTTC
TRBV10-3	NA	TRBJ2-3	CAIRRLPMHFDTQYF	TGTGCCATCAGACGCCTACCCATGCACTTTGATACGCAGTATTTT
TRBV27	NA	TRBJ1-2	CASSLGPRANYGYTF	TGTGCCAGCAGTTTAGGTCCTAGGGCTAACTATGGCTACACCTTC
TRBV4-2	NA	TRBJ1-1	CASSRGTSEAFF	TGTGCCAGCAGCCGAGGGACTTCTGAAGCTTTCTTT
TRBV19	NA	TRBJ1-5	CASSVGRSQPQHF	TGTGCCAGTAGTGTAGGACGGAGTCAGCCCCAGCATTTT
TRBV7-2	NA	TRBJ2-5	CASSLGRQETQYF	TGTGCCAGCAGCTTGGGCAGACAAGAGACCCAGTACTTC
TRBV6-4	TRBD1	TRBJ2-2	CASSDRGHTGELFF	TGTGCCAGCAGTGACAGGGGGCACACCGGGGAGCTGTTTTTT
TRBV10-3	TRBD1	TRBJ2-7	CAIREGTAYEQYF	TGTGCCATCAGGGAAGGGACAGCTTACGAGCAGTACTTC
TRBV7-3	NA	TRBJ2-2	CASSLTGARGRGELFF	TGTGCCAGCAGCTTAACGGGGGCTCGAGGGAGAGGGGAGCTGTTTTTT
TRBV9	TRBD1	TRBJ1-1	CASSVGQGAGEAFF	TGTGCCAGCAGCGTCGGACAGGGGGCAGGTGAAGCTTTCTTT
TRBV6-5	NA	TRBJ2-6	CASSYDTETGANVLTF	TGTGCCAGCAGCTACGACACCGAAACTGGGGCCAACGTCCTGACTTTC
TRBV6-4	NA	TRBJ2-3	CASSVNLVSTDTQYF	TGTGCCAGCAGTGTCAACCTAGTTTCCACAGATACGCAGTATTTT
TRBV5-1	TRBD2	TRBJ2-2	CASSSSAGGGTGELFF	TGCGCCAGCAGCTCCTCAGCGGGAGGGGGGACCGGGGAGCTGTTTTTT
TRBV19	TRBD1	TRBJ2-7	CASSRDSRNSYEQYF	TGTGCCAGTAGTAGGGACAGCAGAAACTCCTACGAGCAGTACTTC
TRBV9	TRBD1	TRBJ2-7	CASSVGTGITYEQYF	TGTGCCAGCAGCGTAGGGACAGGGATAACCTACGAGCAGTACTTC
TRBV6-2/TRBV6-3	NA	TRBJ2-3	CASSYPGGSTDTQYF	TGTGCCAGCAGTTACCCTGGAGGTAGCACAGATACGCAGTATTTT